This T cell receptor beta chain was profiled in a study of beta chain features in type 1 diabetes. The investigators reverse transcribed all of the isolated RNA, so they sequenced expressed TCRB transcripts. The repertoire was sequenced with immunoSEQ multiplex PCR; TCRdb's copy has only in-frame clones and lacks some. The table has tens of thousands of clones, roughly half seen once. This clone was detected only a few times. The V gene's germline CDR1 is PRHDT and CDR2 FYEKMQ (reference sequence). The CDR3 consists of 15 residues. Trimming at V came to 5 bases and at J to 5 bases, leaving 8 bases not matched to a gene.

This clonotype was obtained from a woman younger than 35 in good health. Material: Tregs from blood. J is TRBJ2-5 and V is TRBV13, with TRBD1 matching 10 bases. CDR3 region: CASSPRTGGWETQYF. The CDR3 bases are TGTGCCAGCAGCCCGAGGACAGGGGGATGGGAGACCCAGTACTTC.